What follows describes a single TCR beta chain. Its antigen target is currently unknown. No clone much larger than this one lies a single base away; base qualities are absent. The sample is drawn from a study of control samples from healthy donors and cancer patients (TCRdb year 2020). The germline V gene sets CDR1 to MNHNS and CDR2 to SASEGT. The CDR3 spans 16 residues, from the cysteine through the phenylalanine. Here the CDR3 DNA is all that survives: 48 bases in frame from base 1. Trimming costs V 4 bases and J 0 bases, and their ends lie 13 bases apart. Library construction relied on the immunoSEQ multiplex PCR assay. TCRdb limited this immuneACCESS table to in-frame rearrangements with V and J called. A share of clones is missing; checked studies link under half to unresolved V genes, and the rest is unexplained. The sample table lists under 150,000 clones, about 89% of them with a count of one. The ten largest clones take up 2.9% of the sample.

The sample comprised blood. This TCR came from a man in his 60s in good health. The rearranged segments are TRBV6-1 and TRBJ1-5; matching of 5 bases hints at TRBD1 as the D gene. The CDR3 in this case is CASSAKGTFSNQPQHF. The DNA is TGTGCCAGCAGTGCCAAAGGGACTTTTAGCAATCAGCCCCAGCATTTT.